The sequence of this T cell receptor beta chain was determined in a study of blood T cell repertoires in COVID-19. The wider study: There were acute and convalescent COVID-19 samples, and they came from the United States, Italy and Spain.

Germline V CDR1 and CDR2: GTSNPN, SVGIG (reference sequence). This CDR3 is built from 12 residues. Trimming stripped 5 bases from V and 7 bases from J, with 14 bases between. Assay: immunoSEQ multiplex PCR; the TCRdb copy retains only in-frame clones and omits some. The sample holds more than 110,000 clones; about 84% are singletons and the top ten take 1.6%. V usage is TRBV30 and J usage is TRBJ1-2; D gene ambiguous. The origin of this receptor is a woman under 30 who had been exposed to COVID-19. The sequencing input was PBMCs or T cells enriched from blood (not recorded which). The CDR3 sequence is CAWDGRQSGYTF. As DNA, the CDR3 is TGTGCCTGGGACGGCAGGCAATCTGGCTACACCTTC.